This TCR beta chain was identified in a study of OX40 agonist ivuxolimab in advanced cancers. Data came from immunoSEQ multiplex PCR; TCRdb stores just in-frame clones and leaves some out. The sample lists approximately 120,000 clones; around 92% were seen once. This CDR3 contains 16 residues. Germline V lookup: CDR1 SGHAT, CDR2 FQNNGV. V shed 3 bases and J 1 base; nucleotides not matched to a gene: 8. This clonotype was obtained from an adult with an advanced solid tumor such as melanoma, head and neck, liver or kidney cancer. The rearrangement links TRBV11-2 to TRBJ2-5; 7 positions agree with TRBD1. Specimen: CD4+ or CD8+ T cells sorted from blood, collected in a trial of the OX40 agonist ivuxolimab. The CDR3 DNA sequence: TGTGCCAGCAGCTTCAGGATCTACAGGGGCCAAGAGACCCAGTACTTC. Amino acids: CASSFRIYRGQETQYF.